This T cell receptor (beta chain) was identified in a study of neurological immune-mediated disorders. The CDR3 covers 18 residues. Per germline, CDR1 MNHEY and CDR2 SVGAGI. V dropped 6 bases and J dropped 2; count of bases not matched to a gene: 14. In TCRdb, the 5' RACE reads were re-called with MiXCR into one record per CDR3 protein. The sample lists approximately 100,000 distinct CDR3 sequences, about 3.8% occurring once. This clonotype came up many times. Sequencing was done on a sample of PBMCs. This TCR was sampled from a young woman with multiple sclerosis. The chain combines TRBV6-5 with TRBJ2-1, with 9 bases lining up with TRBD1. CDR3 loop: CASSQVNWGQGTYNEQFF. The CDR3 DNA reads as TGTGCCAGCAGCCAAGTCAATTGGGGACAGGGTACCTACAATGAGCAGTTCTTC.